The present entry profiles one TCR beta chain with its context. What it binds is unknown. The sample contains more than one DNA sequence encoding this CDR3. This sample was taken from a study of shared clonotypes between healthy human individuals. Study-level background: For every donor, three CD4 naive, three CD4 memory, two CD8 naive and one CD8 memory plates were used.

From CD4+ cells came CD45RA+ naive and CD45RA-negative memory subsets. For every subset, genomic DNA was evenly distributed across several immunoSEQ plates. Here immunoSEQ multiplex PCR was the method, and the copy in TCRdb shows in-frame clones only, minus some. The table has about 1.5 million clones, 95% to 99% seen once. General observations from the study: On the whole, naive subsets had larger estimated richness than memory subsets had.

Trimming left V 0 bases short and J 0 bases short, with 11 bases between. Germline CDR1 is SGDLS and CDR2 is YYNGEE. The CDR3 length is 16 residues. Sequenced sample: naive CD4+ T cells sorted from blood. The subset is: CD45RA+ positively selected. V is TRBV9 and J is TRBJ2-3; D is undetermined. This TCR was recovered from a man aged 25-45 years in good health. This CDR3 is CASSVDGGASTDTQYF. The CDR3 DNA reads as TGTGCCAGCAGCGTAGATGGCGGAGCAAGCACAGATACGCAGTATTTT.